A single sample is the source of the 26 T cell receptor beta chains below, sequenced in a study of radiation and T cells in renal cell carcinoma. Time point: blood 2 weeks post-SBRT. As to treatment: 15 Gy SBRT to primary tumor, nephrectomy 4 weeks later. Data came from immunoSEQ multiplex PCR; TCRdb stores just in-frame clones and leaves some out. Of about 130,000 clones in the sample, roughly four fifths are singletons; the top ten hold about 1.9%. The input for sequencing was blood, taken from a patient whose treatment included radiotherapy and nephrectomy. These receptors originate from a woman aged 60-75 years with renal cell carcinoma.

The chain recombines TRBV7-9 with TRBJ1-1; D not certain. From germline, CDR1 is SEHNR and CDR2 FQNEAQ (reference sequence). This CDR3 region has 16 residues. V shed 1 base and J shed 0 bases, with 12 bases lying between them. CDR3 sequence (DNA): TGTGCCAGCAGCTTAGATGGAGTTCTCATGAACACTGAAGCTTTCTTT. This gives the protein CASSLDGVLMNTEAFF.

This sequence joins TRBV6-1 and TRBJ1-1; perhaps TRBD1 as D (6 bases). The CDR3 length is 15 residues. Germline CDR1 is MNHNS and CDR2 is SASEGT. The V gene lost 3 bases and the J gene lost 4 bases, with 15 bases spanning the gap. CDR3 amino acids: CASSEQGFMGTEAFF. The CDR3, as DNA: TGTGCCAGCAGTGAGCAGGGGTTCATGGGCACTGAAGCTTTCTTT.

The V call is TRBV19, the J call TRBJ2-2; D remains unclear. V was clipped by 10 bases and J by 0 bases, with 3 bases between them. Germline lookup yields CDR1 LNHDA and CDR2 SQIVND (reference sequence). The CDR3 is 11 amino acids. CDR3 residues: CATANTGELFF. The CDR3 DNA sequence: TGTGCCACGGCGAACACCGGGGAGCTGTTTTTT.

Here the CDR3 DNA reads TGTGCCAGCAGCCCAGGGGGCGGGACAGGGATTGGCTACACCTTC. This codes for CASSPGGGTGIGYTF. The V call is TRBV7-6, the J call TRBJ1-2, with 9 bases aligning to TRBD1. The germline V gene has CDR1 SGHVS and CDR2 FNYEAQ. The trim removed 5 bases at V and 7 bases at J, leaving 11 bases unmatched. The CDR3 runs 15 residues.

V gene TRBV18 combines with J gene TRBJ2-7; D may correspond to TRBD1 or TRBD2 (5 bases each). Trimming took 1 base from V and 1 from J, leaving 11 bases between them. The germline CDR1 and CDR2 sequences are KGHSH and LQKENI. The CDR3 is 15 residues long. DNA of the CDR3: TGTGCCAGCTCACCACGGGACGGCCGATCCTACGAGCAGTACTTC. Translation: CASSPRDGRSYEQYF. Complete variable domain (other parts from reference TRBV18 and TRBJ2-7): NAGVMQNPRHLVRRRGQEARLRCSPMKGHSHVYWYRQLPEEGLKFMVYLQKENIIDESGMPKERFSAEFPKEGPSILRIQQVVRGDSAAYFCASSPRDGRSYEQYFGPGTRLTVT.

This rearrangement joins TRBV6-5 to TRBJ2-1; D remains ambiguous. Trimming took 6 bases from V and 4 from J, leaving 16 bases between them. CDR1 MNHEY and CDR2 SVGAGI come from the germline V gene. This CDR3 has 15 amino acids. CDR3 protein: CASSPRLPPYNEQFF. The CDR3 DNA is TGTGCCAGCAGCCCCCGCCTACCACCGTACAATGAGCAGTTCTTC.

V and J are TRBV6-5 and TRBJ1-1; D gene unclear. CDR1 MNHEY and CDR2 SVGAGI come from the germline V gene. This CDR3 is built from 13 residues. With 10 bases removed from V and 2 bases from J, the gap between germline ends came to 14 bases. The CDR3 sequence is CATHLLVNTEAFF. The DNA of the CDR3 is TGTGCCACCCACCTCCTTGTTAACACTGAAGCTTTCTTT.

The CDR3 region is CASTTGFSGANVLTF. The CDR3 DNA sequence: TGTGCCAGCACCACAGGTTTCTCTGGGGCCAACGTCCTGACTTTC. The gene calls are TRBV27 and TRBJ2-6, with D possibly TRBD1 on 5 matching bases. The V gene's germline CDR1 is MNHEY and CDR2 SMNVEV (reference sequence). The CDR3 is 15 amino acids. Trimming removed 7 bases at V and 0 bases at J, with 10 bases between.

The V call is TRBV27, the J call TRBJ1-1; D possibly corresponds to TRBD1 (6 bases). Germline V CDR1 and CDR2: MNHEY, SMNVEV (reference sequence). V lost 2 bases to trimming and J lost 7 bases, with 14 bases between them. The CDR3 length is 14 residues. The CDR3 loop is CASSLGGGIGEAFF. In DNA, the CDR3 is TGTGCCAGCAGTTTAGGAGGGGGGATAGGTGAAGCTTTCTTT.

The chain uses TRBV15 and TRBJ1-4; D is unresolved. The CDR3 runs 13 residues. Germline V lookup: CDR1 LNHNV, CDR2 YYDKDF (reference sequence). The V end lost 0 bases, the J end lost 8 bases, and 7 bases lay between the germline ends. CDR3 sequence (DNA): TGTGCCACCAGCAGAGAAGGAGGGGAAAAACTGTTTTTT. Translation gives CATSREGGEKLFF.

The chain uses TRBV4-2 and TRBJ1-1; D is ambiguous. Deletions cut 4 bases from V and 2 bases from J, with 8 bases between. The CDR3 contains 13 residues. In germline, CDR1 is LGHNA, CDR2 YNFKEQ. The CDR3 loop is CASSPPRNTEAFF. The CDR3 DNA is TGTGCCAGCAGCCCTCCACGAAACACTGAAGCTTTCTTT.

This clone came up a few times. The rearrangement uses TRBV15 and TRBJ2-2; D possibly corresponds to TRBD1 (5 bases). V was trimmed by 0 bases and J by 5 bases, leaving 10 bases between them. Germline V CDR1 and CDR2: LNHNV, YYDKDF (reference sequence). The CDR3 loop spans 15 amino acids. CDR3 amino acids: CATSREGRQTGELFF. As DNA, the CDR3 is TGTGCCACCAGCAGAGAGGGAAGACAGACCGGGGAGCTGTTTTTT.

V gene TRBV30 combines with J gene TRBJ2-5; TRBD1 might be the D (6 bases). The V gene lost 5 bases and the J gene lost 5 bases, with 15 bases spanning the gap. There are 13 residues in the CDR3. Per germline, CDR1 GTSNPN and CDR2 SVGIG (reference sequence). The DNA of the CDR3 is TGTGCCTGGGAAGGGACACTCCGGGAGACCCAGTACTTC. The encoded protein is CAWEGTLRETQYF.

This clone was counted only a few times. V gene TRBV7-6 combines with J gene TRBJ2-5; no clear D. V lost 1 base and J 3 bases, leaving 3 bases between the germline ends. Germline-derived CDR1 and CDR2 are SGHVS and FNYEAQ. The CDR3 contains 12 residues. The CDR3 DNA sequence: TGTGCCAGCAGCTTAGGAGAAGAGACCCAGTACTTC. Amino acids: CASSLGEETQYF. The variable domain in full, completed from reference TRBV7-6 and TRBJ2-5, reads GAGVSQSPRYKVTKRGQDVALRCDPISGHVSLYWYRQALGQGPEFLTYFNYEAQQDKSGLPNDRFSAERPEGSISTLTIQRTEQRDSAMYRCASSLGEETQYFGPGTRLLVL.

The rearrangement uses TRBV28 and TRBJ1-2, with no clear D. CDR1 is MDHEN and CDR2 is SYDVKM in the germline V gene. The germline V and J ends were trimmed by 4 bases and 0 bases, with 18 bases remaining between them. The CDR3 has 17 residues. The CDR3 here is CASSSDTYWEANYGYTF. DNA of the CDR3: TGTGCCAGCAGTTCAGACACGTATTGGGAAGCTAACTATGGCTACACCTTC.

The table lists this clone with a count of one. The chain couples TRBV19 to TRBJ1-2; D is possibly TRBD1 (5 bases). V was cut by 2 bases and J by 8 bases, with 15 bases left in between. Germline loops: CDR1 LNHDA, CDR2 SQIVND (reference sequence). This CDR3 region has 14 residues. CDR3 sequence: CASSISPDSGGYTF. The CDR3 DNA reads as TGTGCCAGTAGTATATCACCTGATTCAGGGGGCTACACCTTC.

The J gene is TRBJ1-1, the V gene TRBV28, with D possibly matching TRBD1 (5 bases). CDR1 MDHEN and CDR2 SYDVKM come from the germline V gene. The CDR3 is made up of 14 amino acids. With 5 bases removed from V and 2 bases from J, the gap between germline ends came to 12 bases. CDR3 bases: TGTGCCAGCAGTCCAGGGTGGGGAAACACTGAAGCTTTCTTT. Its translation: CASSPGWGNTEAFF.

This clone was detected once. This chain connects TRBV25-1 to TRBJ2-7; perhaps TRBD1 as D (5 bases). CDR1 is MGHDK, CDR2 SYGVNS, per germline. The CDR3 extends over 12 amino acids. The ends were cut back, 6 bases at V and 3 bases at J, with 9 bases in the middle. CDR3 bases: TGTGCCAGCAGCCCCACAGGCTACGAGCAGTACTTC. Its translation is CASSPTGYEQYF.

The V gene is TRBV9, the J gene TRBJ2-5; TRBD1 is a possible D gene (5 bases). The CDR3 has 14 amino acids. Germline V gene sequence: CDR1 SGDLS, CDR2 YYNGEE. Deletions cut 0 bases from V and 3 bases from J, with 9 bases between. CDR3 sequence: CASSVGQNKETQYF. The CDR3 DNA reads as TGTGCCAGCAGCGTAGGACAGAATAAAGAGACCCAGTACTTC.

DNA for the CDR3: TGTGCCAGCAGACCAAACCCTAGGGGGAACGAGCAGTACTTC. Translated, it gives CASRPNPRGNEQYF. The V and J genes are TRBV27 and TRBJ2-7; possibly TRBD1 for D (6 bases). This CDR3 spans 14 amino acids. Germline values: CDR1 MNHEY, CDR2 SMNVEV (reference sequence). Trimming took off 6 bases at V and 5 bases at J, with 17 bases between the two ends.

The chain employs TRBV7-3 and TRBJ2-7; D is perhaps TRBD1 (6 bases). V lost 1 base and J 2 bases, leaving 12 bases between the germline ends. Germline V gene sequence: CDR1 SGHTA, CDR2 FQGTGA. The CDR3 runs to 15 residues. In DNA, the CDR3 is TGTGCCAGCAGCTTAAGTCAGGGGATTGCCTACGAGCAGTACTTC. Encoded protein: CASSLSQGIAYEQYF.

The chain is built from TRBV19 and TRBJ2-1; D remains ambiguous. Trimming left V 4 bases short and J 2 bases short, with 6 bases between. The germline V gene encodes CDR1 LNHDA and CDR2 SQIVND (reference sequence). The CDR3 spans 13 residues. The CDR3 loop reads CASSTDAYNEQFF. CDR3 DNA: TGTGCCAGTAGTACCGATGCCTACAATGAGCAGTTCTTC.

The CDR3 sequence is CASSLGGGQDYGYTF. Here the CDR3 DNA reads TGTGCCAGCAGCTTGGGAGGGGGACAGGATTATGGCTACACCTTC. This chain links TRBV11-2 with TRBJ1-2; 8 bases agree with TRBD1. The CDR3 is made up of 15 amino acids. The V and J ends lost 3 bases and 5 bases, in that order; junction bases with no gene match: 8. The V gene's germline CDR1 is SGHAT and CDR2 FQNNGV.

A single count supports this clone. The genes are TRBV5-1 and TRBJ1-1, with unresolved D. CDR1 SGHRS and CDR2 YFSETQ come from the germline V gene. Trimming removed 7 bases at V and 1 base at J, with 14 bases between. The CDR3 has 14 residues. The chain's CDR3 is CASGSTYKNTEAFF. The CDR3 coding sequence is TGCGCCAGCGGCTCAACTTATAAGAACACTGAAGCTTTCTTT.

This chain connects TRBV10-3 to TRBJ1-1; D is perhaps TRBD1 (6 bases). CDR1 and CDR2 (germline): ENHRY, SYGVKD. There are 11 residues in the CDR3. V lost 2 bases and J 11 bases, leaving 9 bases between the germline ends. The CDR3, as DNA: TGTGCCATCAGTGAGGGACAGCGGGCTTTCTTT. It yields the protein CAISEGQRAFF.

This clone was observed a few times. The V gene is TRBV19, the J gene TRBJ1-5; the D gene is possibly TRBD1 (5 bases). In germline, CDR1 is LNHDA, CDR2 SQIVND (reference sequence). V was cut by 5 bases and J by 11 bases, with 13 bases left in between. CDR3 length: 12 amino acids. CDR3 bases: TGTGCCAGTAGTCCAAGGGACGTAGCCCAGCATTTT. Protein: CASSPRDVAQHF.